This T cell receptor beta chain was sequenced in a study of blood T cell repertoires in COVID-19. Study as a whole: Nucleic acid was either cDNA or gDNA, and it came from T cells, B-cell-depleted T cells, or PBMCs.

V was trimmed by 5 bases and J by 7 bases, leaving 15 bases between them. CDR3 length: 13 residues. The germline V gene has CDR1 LNHDA and CDR2 SQIVND (reference sequence). Original handling: Nucleated cell counts were estimated from reference gene primer amplification. Data came from immunoSEQ multiplex PCR; TCRdb stores just in-frame clones and leaves some out. That table gives V, J and clone size, and the DNA gave D and trimming. The sample has roughly 88,000 clones; about 89% are singletons. This clonotype originated in a woman between 50 and 59 years old in a cohort sampled during active COVID-19. The gene calls are TRBV19 and TRBJ2-7; the D gene is possibly TRBD1 (6 bases). The specimen sequenced was peripheral blood. CDR3 residues: CASSGVGGVEQYF. In DNA form, the CDR3 reads TGTGCCAGTAGTGGGGTAGGGGGAGTGGAGCAGTACTTC.